One and the same sample provided the 24 T cell receptor beta chains below, sequenced in a study of a mutant IDH1 vaccine in newly diagnosed glioma. Antigen specificity for these receptors is unknown. As to time point: week 35, safety follow-up. Mutant IDH1 20-mer peptide, at 300 ug, made up each vaccine dose, with topical imiquimod. The table came from immunoSEQ multiplex PCR; TCRdb's copy has only in-frame clones and leaves some out. The sample has about 58,000 clones; roughly 79% are singletons. This material consisted of PBMCs, taken from a glioma patient whose treatment included an IDH1 peptide vaccine. All receptors come from a man aged 35-49 years with glioma.

This sequence joins TRBV5-4 and TRBJ1-2; 7 bases are shared with TRBD1. The CDR3 runs to 16 residues. V lost 5 bases to trimming and J lost 7 bases; unmatched junction nucleotides: 17. Germline-derived CDR1 and CDR2 are SGHNT and YYREEE (reference sequence). In DNA, the CDR3 is TGTGCCAGCAGACCCCCCTGGAGGGGGCGGTCTAGTGGCTACACCTTC. This codes for CASRPPWRGRSSGYTF.

This clone was counted only a few times. The chain links TRBV11-3 to TRBJ2-7, with D possibly matching TRBD1 (6 bases). The V and J ends lost 0 bases and 5 bases respectively, with 17 bases between them. Germline-derived CDR1 and CDR2 are SGHNT and YENEEA. CDR3 length equals 16 residues. Here the CDR3 reads CASSLDGRGGDDEQYF. In nucleotides, the CDR3 is TGTGCCAGCAGCTTAGATGGGCGAGGGGGTGACGACGAGCAGTACTTC.

The gene calls are TRBV5-6 and TRBJ2-3; 9 bases line up with TRBD2. Germline V CDR1 and CDR2: SGHDT, YYEEEE. V was clipped by 4 bases and J by 2 bases; unmatched bases: 8. This CDR3 has 16 amino acids. The CDR3 reads CASSRPAGGYTDTQYF. In DNA, the CDR3 is TGTGCCAGCAGCCGACCCGCGGGGGGGTACACAGATACGCAGTATTTT.

The chain recombines TRBV5-4 with TRBJ2-3, with TRBD2 matching 8 bases. The CDR3 extends over 15 amino acids. Germline values: CDR1 SGHNT, CDR2 YYREEE (reference sequence). With 2 bases clipped from V and 4 bases from J, the junction kept 6 bases outside the gene matches. DNA of the CDR3: TGTGCCAGCAGCTTCGGGAGGGCCGGCGCAGATACGCAGTATTTT. Amino acids: CASSFGRAGADTQYF. The variable domain in full, with the rest retrieved from reference TRBV5-4 and TRBJ2-3, is ETGVTQSPTHLIKTRGQQVTLRCSSQSGHNTVSWYQQALGQGPQFIFQYYREEENGRGNFPPRFSGLQFPNYSSELNVNALELDDSALYLCASSFGRAGADTQYFGPGTRLTVL.

J is TRBJ2-5 and V is TRBV6-5, with 7 bases fitting TRBD2. With V trimmed by 2 bases and J by 4 bases, 4 bases remained unmatched. There are 14 residues in the CDR3. Germline CDR1 reads MNHEY; CDR2 reads SVGAGI. The CDR3 DNA follows: TGTGCCAGCAGTTACAAGCGGGGTGGAGAGACCCAGTACTTC. Its protein is CASSYKRGGETQYF.

This rearrangement joins TRBV30 to TRBJ2-2; TRBD2 matches 7 bases. CDR1 is GTSNPN, CDR2 SVGIG, per germline (reference sequence). CDR3 size: 16 residues. With 8 bases clipped from V and 0 bases from J, the junction kept 12 bases outside the gene matches. CDR3 residues: CARNNGEGPNTGELFF. The CDR3, as DNA: TGTGCCCGCAATAACGGGGAGGGGCCGAACACCGGGGAGCTGTTTTTT.

A word on this clone: One base away lies a much larger clone, so this may be a sequencing read error. The chain carries TRBV5-4 and TRBJ1-4; the D gene is possibly TRBD1 (5 bases). The V gene's germline CDR1 is SGHNT and CDR2 YYREEE (reference sequence). CDR3 length: 18 residues. V was clipped by 7 bases and J by 6 bases, with 28 bases between them. The CDR3: CASGSNRARGRLDEKLFF. CDR3 nucleotide sequence: TGTGCCAGCGGCTCCAATAGGGCGAGGGGAAGGTTGGATGAAAAACTGTTTTTT.

This clone has a single count. The V gene is TRBV7-2, the J gene TRBJ2-2; TRBD1 is a possible D gene (5 bases). Germline lookup yields CDR1 SGHTA and CDR2 FQGNSA. Trimming took 4 bases from V and 7 from J, leaving 10 bases between them. The CDR3 is made up of 13 amino acids. The CDR3: CASSSTGIGELFF. The CDR3 DNA sequence: TGTGCCAGCAGCTCCACAGGAATCGGGGAGCTGTTTTTT.

This clone was counted a few times. The chain is built from TRBV30 and TRBJ2-1; 13 bases are a match to TRBD2. From germline, CDR1 is GTSNPN and CDR2 SVGIG (reference sequence). The CDR3 has 16 amino acids. Unmatched junction bases numbered 6, after V lost 0 bases and J lost 7 bases. CDR3 in amino acids: CAWSVLAGGPWNEQFF. CDR3 sequence (DNA): TGTGCCTGGAGTGTACTAGCGGGAGGGCCGTGGAATGAGCAGTTCTTC.

V usage is TRBV11-3 and J usage is TRBJ2-7; D unresolved. CDR1 SGHNT and CDR2 YENEEA come from the germline V gene. The CDR3 loop spans 14 amino acids. V was shortened by 2 bases and J by 2 bases, with 10 bases between the two germline ends. CDR3 sequence reads: CASSLRASPYEQYF. The CDR3 nucleotides are TGTGCCAGCAGCTTAAGGGCTAGTCCCTACGAGCAGTACTTC.

This clone occurred once. The same CDR3 is also encoded by other DNA sequences in this sample. The DNA of the CDR3 is TGTGCCAGCAGCTTGAAGTCCTCCTACGAGCAGTACTTC. This sequence encodes CASSLKSSYEQYF. The chain joins TRBV7-2 to TRBJ2-7, with D uncertain. The V gene's germline CDR1 is SGHTA and CDR2 FQGNSA. Trimming stripped 3 bases from V and 0 bases from J, with 6 bases between. There are 13 residues in the CDR3.

This clone was observed a handful of times. The chain recombines TRBV10-3 with TRBJ1-2, with D hard to call. The CDR3 totals 13 residues. CDR1 is ENHRY and CDR2 is SYGVKD in the germline V gene. V was clipped by 4 bases and J by 0 bases, with 6 bases between them. The DNA of the CDR3 is TGTGCCATCAGTGTATCGCCTAACTATGGCTACACCTTC. This gives the protein CAISVSPNYGYTF.

This chain joins TRBV12-5 and TRBJ2-5; D might be TRBD2 (5 bases). The CDR3 covers 15 residues. The germline CDR1 and CDR2 sequences are LGHNT and FRNRAP. With 9 bases removed from V and 4 bases from J, the gap between germline ends came to 21 bases. CDR3 region: CARIGPQSAGETQYF. The CDR3 DNA reads TGTGCTAGGATTGGACCTCAGTCCGCGGGAGAGACCCAGTACTTC. The full variable domain, completed using reference TRBV12-5 and TRBJ2-5, is DARVTQTPRHKVTEMGQEVTMRCQPILGHNTVFWYRQTMMQGLELLAYFRNRAPLDDSGMPKDRFSAEMPDATLATLKIQPSEPRDSAVYFCARIGPQSAGETQYFGPGTRLLVL.

This chain uses TRBV21-1 with TRBJ2-7; the DNA was not compared with TRBD2, the D call given in the table. TRBV21-1 is a pseudogene locus. This CDR3 has 14 amino acids. The CDR3 loop is CAARTGGSSYEQYF. In DNA form, the CDR3 reads TGTGCCGCCCGGACCGGGGGGAGCTCCTACGAGCAGTACTTC.

The chain couples TRBV4-1 to TRBJ2-6, with 7 bases lining up with TRBD1. Germline-derived CDR1 and CDR2 are MGHRA and YSYEKL. CDR3 size: 19 residues. Unmatched junction bases numbered 9, after V lost 1 base and J lost 0 bases. The CDR3 is CASSQGLRDRDSGANVLTF. The CDR3 coding sequence is TGCGCCAGCAGCCAAGGACTCCGGGACAGAGACTCTGGGGCCAACGTCCTGACTTTC.

This chain joins TRBV30 and TRBJ1-5; D remains ambiguous. Looked up from germline, CDR1 is GTSNPN and CDR2 is SVGIG (reference sequence). V shed 2 bases and J shed 0 bases, with 11 bases lying between them. This CDR3 spans 15 amino acids. The CDR3, as DNA: TGTGCCTGGAGTAATCGGCAGTATAGCAATCAGCCCCAGCATTTT. Protein sequence: CAWSNRQYSNQPQHF.

This clone has just a few counts. In DNA, the CDR3 is TGTGCCAGCACCCGACAGGGACACCGCACAGATACGCAGTATTTT. It codes for CASTRQGHRTDTQYF. The chain couples TRBV7-2 to TRBJ2-3; 7 bases line up with TRBD1. There are 15 residues in the CDR3. The V and J ends lost 7 bases and 1 base, in that order; junction bases with no gene match: 8. Germline V gene sequence: CDR1 SGHTA, CDR2 FQGNSA.

V is TRBV28 and J is TRBJ2-4; a possible D gene is TRBD2 (5 bases). Per the germline V gene, CDR1 is MDHEN and CDR2 is SYDVKM. The CDR3 length is 12 residues. V was trimmed by 3 bases and J by 6 bases, leaving 6 bases between them. The CDR3 protein is CASSFRGNIQYF. The CDR3, as DNA: TGTGCCAGCAGTTTCCGGGGAAACATTCAGTACTTC.

The genes are TRBV7-8 and TRBJ2-1; the D gene could be TRBD1 or TRBD2 (5 bases each). Germline CDR1 SGHVS, CDR2 FQNEAQ. The CDR3 covers 15 residues. The germline V and J ends were trimmed by 7 bases and 7 bases, with 20 bases remaining between them. CDR3 coding DNA: TGTGCCAGCACTTCCCGGTCTAGCTGGGGGAATGAGCAGTTCTTC. The encoded protein is CASTSRSSWGNEQFF.

V is TRBV7-2 and J is TRBJ2-3; 8 positions match TRBD1. The V gene end was trimmed by 6 bases and the J gene end by 3 bases; junction bases not matched to a gene: 8. CDR1 is SGHTA and CDR2 is FQGNSA in the germline V gene. The CDR3 extends over 15 amino acids. Written as DNA, the CDR3 is TGTGCCAGCAGTAGCGGACAGGGAACGACAGATACGCAGTATTTT. Its protein product is CASSSGQGTTDTQYF. Complete variable domain (other parts from reference TRBV7-2 and TRBJ2-3): GAGVSQSPSNKVTEKGKDVELRCDPISGHTALYWYRQSLGQGLEFLIYFQGNSAPDKSGLPSDRFSAERTGGSVSTLTIQRTQQEDSAVYLCASSSGQGTTDTQYFGPGTRLTVL.

The chain has TRBV14 and TRBJ2-6; D may correspond to TRBD1 or TRBD2 (5 bases each). The V end was cut by 3 bases, the J end by 0 bases, with 18 bases between. From germline, CDR1 is SGHDN and CDR2 FVKESK. The CDR3 is made up of 19 amino acids. The CDR3 spells CASSHSGTGSLSGANVLTF. CDR3 nucleotides: TGTGCCAGCAGCCACTCCGGGACGGGGTCTCTCTCTGGGGCCAACGTCCTGACTTTC.

Only one count was recorded for this clone. The rearrangement links TRBV6-1 to TRBJ2-6; 8 bases match TRBD2. Germline CDR1 MNHNS, CDR2 SASEGT. The CDR3 loop spans 14 amino acids. Trimming removed 6 bases from V and 3 bases from J; junction bases left unmatched: 1. Here the CDR3 reads CASRRGDGANVLTF. Written as DNA, the CDR3 is TGTGCCAGCAGGCGGGGGGATGGGGCCAACGTCCTGACTTTC.

The rearrangement joins TRBV4-3 to TRBJ1-3; D is undetermined. Germline V gene sequence: CDR1 LGHNA, CDR2 YSLEER. The V gene lost 0 bases and the J gene lost 3 bases, with 12 bases spanning the gap. CDR3 length: 16 residues. CDR3: CASSQEAGLSGNTIYF. The CDR3 coding sequence is TGCGCCAGCAGCCAAGAGGCGGGGTTAAGTGGAAACACCATATATTTT.

The rearrangement uses TRBV15 and TRBJ2-3, with D possibly being TRBD1 (6 bases). The CDR3 contains 18 residues. Trimming took 0 bases from V and 3 from J, leaving 19 bases between them. Germline values: CDR1 LNHNV, CDR2 YYDKDF (reference sequence). CDR3 DNA: TGTGCCACCAGCAGAGATACGATCCTCAGGGGAAGTACAGATACGCAGTATTTT. It codes for CATSRDTILRGSTDTQYF.